These 13 T cell receptor beta chains came from one sample sequenced in a study of cytomegalovirus exposure and HLA in healthy donors. The PCR ran on 60 Vbeta and 13 Jbeta primers. Clones were read by immunoSEQ multiplex PCR, and TCRdb kept only the in-frame ones, dropping some. The table lists 150,000 to 160,000 clones, about 85% of them singletons. Sequencing was done on a sample of PBMCs. The receptor set was obtained from a woman aged 18-29 years in good health and CMV-seronegative.

The chain employs TRBV11-2 and TRBJ1-4, with TRBD1 matching over 7 bases. The CDR3 loop spans 16 amino acids. V lost 1 base, J lost 6 bases, and 8 bases stayed unmatched. The germline V gene encodes CDR1 SGHAT and CDR2 FQNNGV. CDR3 protein: CASSLAFQGGDEKLFF. Here the CDR3 DNA reads TGTGCCAGCAGCTTAGCCTTCCAGGGGGGAGATGAAAAACTGTTTTTT.

The count of this clone is one. The chain carries TRBV7-2 and TRBJ2-1; 11 bases align to TRBD1. CDR3 length: 16 amino acids. Looked up from germline, CDR1 is SGHTA and CDR2 is FQGNSA. The V and J ends lost 0 bases and 7 bases, in that order; junction bases with no gene match: 5. CDR3 amino acids: CASSLASGQGVNEQFF. For the CDR3, the DNA is TGTGCCAGCAGCTTAGCGTCGGGACAGGGGGTAAATGAGCAGTTCTTC. Together with reference TRBV7-2 and TRBJ2-1, the CDR3 gives the full variable domain: GAGVSQSPSNKVTEKGKDVELRCDPISGHTALYWYRQSLGQGLEFLIYFQGNSAPDKSGLPSDRFSAERTGGSVSTLTIQRTQQEDSAVYLCASSLASGQGVNEQFFGPGTRLTVL.

The chain recombines TRBV2 with TRBJ2-7, with TRBD2 matching over 11 bases. Germline V gene data show CDR1 as SNHLY and CDR2 as FYNNEI. V trimming: 1 base; J trimming: 4 bases; junction bases outside the gene matches: 3. CDR3 length equals 15 residues. Written as DNA, the CDR3 is TGTGCCAGCAGTGAAGGGACTAGCGGGCCTTACGAGCAGTACTTC. Translation gives CASSEGTSGPYEQYF.

The chain joins TRBV2 to TRBJ1-3; TRBD1 is a possible D gene (5 bases). Germline-derived CDR1 and CDR2 are SNHLY and FYNNEI. The V gene lost 3 bases and the J gene lost 4 bases, with 10 bases spanning the gap. The CDR3 length is 14 residues. The CDR3 reads CASSESGIGNTIYF. CDR3 nucleotide sequence: TGTGCCAGCAGTGAGTCAGGGATCGGAAACACCATATATTTT.

This clone was counted once. The gene calls are TRBV11-2 and TRBJ2-7, with D hard to call. This CDR3 has 13 residues. The V and J ends lost 5 bases and 0 bases respectively, with 8 bases between them. CDR1 and CDR2 (germline): SGHAT, FQNNGV. The CDR3 sequence: CASSLVGSYEQYF. For the CDR3, the DNA is TGTGCCAGCAGCCTCGTCGGCTCCTACGAGCAGTACTTC.

As DNA, the CDR3 is TGTGCCAGCAGCTCGACAGGGGGCGGGGAGCTGTTTTTT. It is translated as CASSSTGGGELFF. The V gene is TRBV5-6, the J gene TRBJ2-2, with 9 positions matching TRBD1. This CDR3 is 13 amino acids long. With V trimmed by 3 bases and J by 7 bases, 1 base remained unmatched. Germline V gives CDR1 SGHDT, CDR2 YYEEEE.

This clone is a singleton in its sample. The V call is TRBV4-3, the J call TRBJ2-1; D may be TRBD1 (5 bases). Germline CDR1 LGHNA, CDR2 YSLEER. V lost 0 bases and J lost 8, with 17 bases in between. This CDR3 region has 16 residues. The CDR3 loop is CASSQDVVGHMDEQFF. CDR3 DNA sequence: TGCGCCAGCAGCCAAGATGTGGTGGGGCACATGGATGAGCAGTTCTTC.

The chain links TRBV5-4 to TRBJ2-3; 8 positions match TRBD2. In germline, CDR1 is SGHNT, CDR2 YYREEE (reference sequence). The CDR3 is 14 amino acids. V was clipped by 4 bases and J by 1 base; unmatched bases: 2. CDR3 sequence reads: CASSRAGGTDTQYF. The CDR3 bases are TGTGCCAGCAGCCGAGCGGGAGGCACAGATACGCAGTATTTT.

The genes are TRBV18 and TRBJ2-5, with 9 positions matching TRBD2. The germline gives CDR1 KGHSH, CDR2 LQKENI. The CDR3 has 16 residues. Unmatched junction bases numbered 6, after V lost 3 bases and J lost 1 base. In DNA, the CDR3 is TGTGCCAGCTCACCTGGGCCTAGCGGGACCCAAGAGACCCAGTACTTC. It translates to CASSPGPSGTQETQYF. The whole variable domain, filled in from reference TRBV18 and TRBJ2-5, reads NAGVMQNPRHLVRRRGQEARLRCSPMKGHSHVYWYRQLPEEGLKFMVYLQKENIIDESGMPKERFSAEFPKEGPSILRIQQVVRGDSAAYFCASSPGPSGTQETQYFGPGTRLLVL.

In regard to this clone: The junction departs from germline at one end; a sequencing error may be responsible. This rearrangement joins TRBV7-9 to TRBJ1-4; D remains unclear. Per the germline V gene, CDR1 is SEHNR and CDR2 is FQNEAQ (reference sequence). CDR3 length: 13 residues. CDR3 amino acids: CSSSLGGPEKLFF. The CDR3, as DNA: TGTTCCAGCAGCTTAGGCGGTCCTGAAAAACTGTTTTTT.

The chain links TRBV15 to TRBJ1-5, with 7 positions matching TRBD1. With 4 bases clipped from V and 3 bases from J, the junction kept 3 bases outside the gene matches. This CDR3 has 14 residues. Germline CDR1 is LNHNV and CDR2 is YYDKDF (reference sequence). The CDR3 DNA reads TGTGCCACCAGCAAGACAGGGTTCAATCAGCCCCAGCATTTT. Amino acids: CATSKTGFNQPQHF.

The V gene is TRBV7-9, the J gene TRBJ2-5; TRBD1 aligns across 9 bases. Gene TRBJ2-7 matches the end of the DNA better, so the J call may be wrong. CDR1 is SEHNR and CDR2 is FQNEAQ in the germline V gene (reference sequence). The CDR3 spans 14 residues. For the CDR3, the DNA is TGTGCCAGCAGCTTTTCTGGACAGGGGTACGAGCAGTACTTC. Translation: CASSFSGQGYEQYF.

This clone was observed a single time. The V and J genes are TRBV27 and TRBJ2-3; TRBD1 matches 9 bases. The V and J ends lost 5 bases and 6 bases, in that order; junction bases with no gene match: 9. CDR3 length equals 15 residues. CDR1 and CDR2 (germline): MNHEY, SMNVEV (reference sequence). DNA of the CDR3: TGTGCCAGCAGTCTAGGGACAGGGCCCATGGATACGCAGTATTTT. It codes for CASSLGTGPMDTQYF.